This T cell receptor (beta chain) was profiled in a study of blood T cell repertoires in COVID-19. The study recruited people aged about 18 to 89 years across about two dozen US areas. Cohort placement rested on clinical history that participants reported themselves. Two consecutive negative NP/OP PCR tests, clearance, or resolved symptoms defined Cohort 3 recovery. This clone was counted a few times. V lost 11 bases, J lost 14 bases, and 16 bases lay in between. The CDR3 length is 11 residues. Per the germline V gene, CDR1 is ENHRY and CDR2 is SYGVKD. The authors' processing: From reference gene primer amplification, estimates of nucleated cell counts were derived. TCRdb keeps only in-frame clones here, not all; method: immunoSEQ multiplex PCR. D and trimming were read from the DNA, whereas the V and J calls and clone size are those reported in that table. The sample records 250,000 to 300,000 clones, around 92% being singletons.

This TCR was sampled from a woman aged 55-70 years who had recovered from COVID-19. The chain has TRBV10-3 and TRBJ1-6; the D is unclear. Sequenced input: PBMCs or T cells enriched from blood (not recorded which). CDR3 protein: CASAEGETLHF. CDR3 DNA sequence: TGTGCCTCGGCGGAGGGCGAAACCCTCCACTTT.